This TCR beta chain came from a study of cytomegalovirus exposure and HLA in healthy donors. Findings and caveats of the study: Versus the roughly 690-donor mean, an Asian-associated ancestry cluster reportedly showed fewer N-insertions in a later analysis. A link between a missense DCLRE1C variant and TCR beta V- and J-gene trimming emerged from a later analysis. Available immune exposure information covered CMV serostatus only.

Germline V gene sequence: CDR1 KGHSH, CDR2 LQKENI. Trimming pared 5 bases from V and 7 bases from J, leaving 15 bases between. The CDR3 sequence is 15 residues long. The PCR contained 60 Vbeta and 13 Jbeta primers. Profiling relied on immunoSEQ multiplex PCR, and the TCRdb table lists in-frame clones only, not all of them. The table shows 40,000 to 45,000 clones, with roughly 60% occurring only once. As for this clone: Its antigen is not known.

The TCR sequence derives from a human donor in good health. The sample consisted of PBMCs. The rearrangement links TRBV18 to TRBJ1-6; D gene unclear. CDR3 protein: CASSSLGSRNSPLHF. Here the CDR3 DNA reads TGTGCCAGCTCATCCTTAGGGAGCAGGAATTCACCCCTCCACTTT.